These 2 T cell receptor beta chains came from one sample sequenced in a study of PD-L1 blockade in urothelial cancer. Documented time point: peripheral blood 6 weeks after treatment start. Method: immunoSEQ multiplex PCR; TCRdb's copy keeps in-frame clones and lacks some. The data hold 50,000 or so clones, with approximately 85% observed a single time. This sample comprised PBMCs, obtained around atezolizumab (anti-PD-L1) treatment. The source of these receptors is a man between 45 and 60 years old with urothelial cancer.

This clone was found once. The rearrangement uses TRBV5-1 and TRBJ1-6, with TRBD1 identical over 8 bases. The CDR3 sequence is 18 residues long. Looked up from germline, CDR1 is SGHRS and CDR2 is YFSETQ. V was pared by 2 bases and J by 6 bases, with 13 bases of the junction left unmatched. CDR3 DNA sequence: TGCGCCAGCAGCTTCGACAGGGGTAGTGACACAACTAATTCACCCCTCCACTTT. Protein: CASSFDRGSDTTNSPLHF.

This clone qualifies as medium-sized. The J gene is TRBJ2-7, the V gene TRBV6-6; 11 bases are a match to TRBD1. Germline CDR1 reads MNHNY; CDR2 reads SVGAGI (reference sequence). With 7 bases clipped from V and 7 bases from J, the junction kept 15 bases outside the gene matches. The CDR3 sequence is 16 residues long. In nucleotides, the CDR3 is TGTGCCAGCAATCTTGATATTGGGACAGGGGGTTCGGAGCAGTACTTC. This translates into CASNLDIGTGGSEQYF.